This T cell receptor (beta chain) appears in the sequencing data of a study of Ad26.COV2.S vaccination and SARS-CoV-2 variants. Overall study: By the intramuscular route, Ad26.COV2.S was given once, or twice 56 days apart. Whole-study findings and limits: Vaccinated and placebo-treated recipients had similar non-spike TCR breadth. Considerable breadth of spike-specific CD8+ and CD4+ T cell responses has reportedly been documented following vaccination.

Repertoires were generated with immunoSEQ multiplex PCR, while TCRdb's copy carries only in-frame clones and drops some. The sample shows hundreds of thousands of clones, about 90% of them seen only once. Treatment noted: some 20 received Ad26.COV2.S at low or high dose, single or two shots; about five received placebo; per-sample allocation not given. Specimens were obtained on day 63 following the first vaccine or placebo injection. What was given as vaccine was an Ad26 vector encoding Wuhan-strain SARS-CoV-2 spike. Comment on this clone: Antigen specificity is unknown.

Germline V gives CDR1 SGHNT, CDR2 YYREEE (reference sequence). The CDR3 consists of 17 residues. The V end lost 4 bases, the J end lost 0 bases, and 14 bases lay between the germline ends. The chain couples TRBV5-4 to TRBJ1-6; D is uncertain. The starting material was peripheral blood, obtained in a trial of Ad26.COV2.S vaccine versus placebo. The sequence was obtained from a person aged 18 to 65 who received the Ad26.COV2.S COVID-19 vaccine or a placebo. CDR3 in DNA: TGTGCCAGCAGCCCCCCTTTACCAACCTCCTATAATTCACCCCTCCACTTT. Translation: CASSPPLPTSYNSPLHF.